These T cell receptor beta chains were read from a single sample in a study of read filtering for tumor transcriptome and immune sequencing. One entry per CDR3 protein results from TCRdb running MiXCR on the reads. Of 40,000 to 55,000 distinct CDR3 sequences in the sample, roughly 19% were seen once. The sequenced material came from a population of CD138-negative cells sorted from bone marrow. These TCRs come from a donor aged 40 or older with multiple myeloma. Each CDR3 is given with its conserved first and last residue. The order of the fields is CDR3 protein, CDR3 DNA, J gene, V gene, D gene, clone size. A D gene is named only where the DNA matches it firmly. Rows give clone size only sometimes, using once, few, many, or a class for an expanded clone.

cdr3_aa: CASTLAGGRNEQFF
cdr3_nt: TGTGCCAGCACCCTAGCGGGAGGGCGCAATGAGCAGTTCTTC
j_call: TRBJ2-1
v_call: TRBV28
d_call: TRBD2
clone_size: many

cdr3_aa: CSVGGSLGTEAFF
cdr3_nt: TGCAGCGTGGGGGGGTCCCTGGGCACTGAAGCTTTCTTT
j_call: TRBJ1-1
v_call: TRBV29-1
d_call: -
clone_size: many

cdr3_aa: CSGAESYSEQLF
cdr3_nt: TGCAGCGGGGCCGAGAGCTACAGTGAGCAGCTCTTC
j_call: TRBJ2-1
v_call: TRBV29-1
d_call: -
clone_size: -

cdr3_aa: CSSTKSSYNEQFF
cdr3_nt: TGCAGCTCCACCAAGAGCTCCTACAATGAGCAGTTCTTC
j_call: TRBJ2-1
v_call: TRBV20-1
d_call: -
clone_size: many

cdr3_aa: CASSARGPAFNEQFF
cdr3_nt: TGTGCCAGCAGCGCCAGGGGGCCCGCTTTCAATGAGCAGTTCTTC
j_call: TRBJ2-1
v_call: TRBV13
d_call: TRBD1
clone_size: many

cdr3_aa: CSVKQQGNRGIREQFF
cdr3_nt: TGCAGCGTAAAACAGCAAGGGAATCGGGGTATCCGTGAGCAGTTCTTC
j_call: TRBJ2-1
v_call: TRBV29-1
d_call: -
clone_size: many

cdr3_aa: CASSLWGGPNEQFF
cdr3_nt: TGTGCCAGCAGTTTATGGGGTGGGCCCAATGAGCAGTTCTTC
j_call: TRBJ2-1
v_call: TRBV12-3/TRBV12-4
d_call: -
clone_size: medium-sized

cdr3_aa: CATSPAWGPSTDTQYF
cdr3_nt: TGTGCCACCAGTCCCGCCTGGGGGCCAAGCACAGATACGCAGTATTTT
j_call: TRBJ2-3
v_call: TRBV24-1
d_call: -
clone_size: many

cdr3_aa: CASSAGTQYF
cdr3_nt: TGTGCCAGCAGTGCGGGGACCCAGTACTTC
j_call: TRBJ2-5
v_call: TRBV12-3/TRBV12-4
d_call: -
clone_size: many

cdr3_aa: CASSLVGGAFQNTGELFF
cdr3_nt: TGCGCCAGCAGCTTGGTGGGGGGAGCATTCCAGAACACCGGGGAGCTGTTTTTT
j_call: TRBJ2-2
v_call: TRBV5-1
d_call: -
clone_size: many

cdr3_aa: CASIPGAREIDEQFF
cdr3_nt: TGTGCCAGCATCCCCGGGGCTCGGGAGATTGATGAGCAGTTCTTC
j_call: TRBJ2-1
v_call: TRBV7-9
d_call: -
clone_size: -

cdr3_aa: CASSYLSEAFF
cdr3_nt: TGTGCCAGCAGTTACCTCTCGGAAGCTTTCTTT
j_call: TRBJ1-1
v_call: TRBV6-2/TRBV6-3
d_call: -
clone_size: many

cdr3_aa: CASSYNRGPGDQPQHF
cdr3_nt: TGTGCCAGCAGTTACAATCGGGGGCCGGGGGATCAGCCCCAGCATTTT
j_call: TRBJ1-5
v_call: TRBV6-5
d_call: -
clone_size: many

cdr3_aa: CASSPGTSGYEQYF
cdr3_nt: TGTGCCAGCTCACCCGGGACTAGCGGTTACGAGCAGTACTTC
j_call: TRBJ2-7
v_call: TRBV18
d_call: TRBD2
clone_size: many

cdr3_aa: CASSADLNTEAFF
cdr3_nt: TGCGCCAGCAGCGCTGACCTGAACACTGAAGCTTTCTTT
j_call: TRBJ1-1
v_call: TRBV5-1
d_call: -
clone_size: many

cdr3_aa: CSVKGTGAYNVQFF
cdr3_nt: TGCAGCGTTAAGGGGACAGGGGCCTACAATGTACAGTTCTTC
j_call: TRBJ2-1
v_call: TRBV29-1
d_call: TRBD1
clone_size: -

cdr3_aa: CASSESTGAGGPYEQYF
cdr3_nt: TGCGCCAGCAGTGAGTCGACAGGAGCGGGAGGGCCCTACGAGCAGTACTTC
j_call: TRBJ2-7
v_call: TRBV10-1
d_call: TRBD2
clone_size: many

cdr3_aa: CATGLLSSGANVLTF
cdr3_nt: TGTGCCACCGGCCTCCTTAGCTCTGGGGCCAACGTCCTGACTTTC
j_call: TRBJ2-6
v_call: TRBV2
d_call: -
clone_size: many

cdr3_aa: CASSSTRTGSETQYF
cdr3_nt: TGTGCCAGCAGTTCCACCCGGACAGGGTCCGAGACCCAGTACTTC
j_call: TRBJ2-5
v_call: TRBV6-6
d_call: TRBD1
clone_size: many

cdr3_aa: CASSLGPTGGETQYF
cdr3_nt: TGCGCCAGCAGCTTGGGACCGACAGGGGGAGAGACCCAGTACTTC
j_call: TRBJ2-5
v_call: TRBV5-1
d_call: TRBD1
clone_size: once

cdr3_aa: CASSLQTSGRARFF
cdr3_nt: TGTGCCAGCAGCTTACAGACTAGCGGGAGGGCTCGGTTCTTC
j_call: TRBJ2-1
v_call: TRBV7-2
d_call: TRBD2
clone_size: many

cdr3_aa: CASSYSHEQFF
cdr3_nt: TGTGCCAGCAGTTATTCCCATGAGCAGTTCTTC
j_call: TRBJ2-1
v_call: TRBV27
d_call: -
clone_size: medium-sized

cdr3_aa: CASSQEGLAKNIQYF
cdr3_nt: TGTGCCAGCAGCCAAGAGGGGCTAGCCAAAAACATTCAGTACTTC
j_call: TRBJ2-4
v_call: TRBV3-1
d_call: -
clone_size: -

cdr3_aa: CASSPRQGGGGNEQFF
cdr3_nt: TGTGCCAGCAGCCCACGACAGGGTGGGGGGGGTAATGAGCAGTTCTTC
j_call: TRBJ2-1
v_call: TRBV2
d_call: -
clone_size: -

cdr3_aa: CSVPLPGGTEAFF
cdr3_nt: TGCAGCGTTCCCCTCCCGGGGGGCACTGAAGCTTTCTTT
j_call: TRBJ1-1
v_call: TRBV29-1
d_call: -
clone_size: many

cdr3_aa: CASSLLAQAYNEQFF
cdr3_nt: TGTGCCAGCAGCTTATTGGCTCAAGCCTACAATGAGCAGTTCTTC
j_call: TRBJ2-1
v_call: TRBV7-2
d_call: -
clone_size: many

cdr3_aa: CSATTQGGTDTQYF
cdr3_nt: TGCAGTGCTACGACGCAGGGGGGTACAGATACGCAGTATTTT
j_call: TRBJ2-3
v_call: TRBV20-1
d_call: -
clone_size: many

cdr3_aa: CASRNRASGTEAFF
cdr3_nt: TGTGCCAGTAGGAACAGGGCGAGTGGCACTGAAGCTTTCTTT
j_call: TRBJ1-1
v_call: TRBV19
d_call: -
clone_size: many

cdr3_aa: CASSLGGGAGANVLTF
cdr3_nt: TGTGCCAGCAGCTTAGGTGGGGGAGCTGGGGCCAACGTCCTGACTTTC
j_call: TRBJ2-6
v_call: TRBV7-9
d_call: -
clone_size: many

cdr3_aa: CASSLLTQGRNEQFF
cdr3_nt: TGTGCCAGCAGCCTGCTGACACAGGGGCGCAATGAGCAGTTCTTC
j_call: TRBJ2-1
v_call: TRBV11-2
d_call: TRBD1
clone_size: many

cdr3_aa: CARSLDGWLRTEAFF
cdr3_nt: TGTGCCCGCAGCTTAGATGGCTGGTTGCGCACTGAAGCTTTCTTT
j_call: TRBJ1-1
v_call: TRBV7-9
d_call: -
clone_size: -

cdr3_aa: CASSSSGGLAETQYF
cdr3_nt: TGTGCCAGCAGCTCGTCGGGGGGGCTGGCAGAGACCCAGTACTTC
j_call: TRBJ2-5
v_call: TRBV7-2
d_call: TRBD2
clone_size: many

cdr3_aa: CASSPLAAHLQSYNEQFF
cdr3_nt: TGTGCCAGCTCACCACTGGCAGCACACCTGCAGTCCTACAATGAGCAGTTCTTC
j_call: TRBJ2-1
v_call: TRBV18
d_call: -
clone_size: many

cdr3_aa: CASSRRGGRGTGELFF
cdr3_nt: TGTGCCAGCAGCCGTAGGGGAGGACGGGGCACCGGGGAGCTGTTTTTT
j_call: TRBJ2-2
v_call: TRBV3-1
d_call: -
clone_size: -

cdr3_aa: CATTLGGADTQYF
cdr3_nt: TGTGCGACCACTTTAGGTGGGGCAGATACGCAGTATTTT
j_call: TRBJ2-3
v_call: TRBV12-3/TRBV12-4
d_call: -
clone_size: many

cdr3_aa: CASSEGIKSYNEQFF
cdr3_nt: TGTGCCAGCTCCGAGGGGATAAAATCCTACAATGAGCAGTTCTTC
j_call: TRBJ2-1
v_call: TRBV12-3/TRBV12-4
d_call: -
clone_size: many

cdr3_aa: CATSGGSGVSYEQYF
cdr3_nt: TGTGCCACCTCCGGGGGTAGCGGGGTCTCCTACGAGCAGTACTTC
j_call: TRBJ2-7
v_call: TRBV28
d_call: TRBD2
clone_size: many

cdr3_aa: CSFAGSLNTEAFF
cdr3_nt: TGCAGCTTTGCAGGGTCCCTGAACACTGAAGCTTTCTTT
j_call: TRBJ1-1
v_call: TRBV29-1
d_call: -
clone_size: many

cdr3_aa: CASSLFDEQFF
cdr3_nt: TGTGCCAGCAGTTTATTCGATGAGCAGTTCTTC
j_call: TRBJ2-1
v_call: TRBV12-3/TRBV12-4
d_call: -
clone_size: many

cdr3_aa: CSVERGLPYNEQFF
cdr3_nt: TGCAGCGTTGAACGGGGGCTTCCCTACAATGAGCAGTTCTTC
j_call: TRBJ2-1
v_call: TRBV29-1
d_call: -
clone_size: many

cdr3_aa: CASSRAGQTYEQYF
cdr3_nt: TGTGCCAGCTCACGGGCGGGCCAAACCTACGAGCAGTACTTC
j_call: TRBJ2-7
v_call: TRBV18
d_call: -
clone_size: many

cdr3_aa: CSIGTPSGTEAFF
cdr3_nt: TGCAGCATAGGGACACCTTCGGGTACTGAAGCTTTCTTT
j_call: TRBJ1-1
v_call: TRBV29-1
d_call: -
clone_size: few

cdr3_aa: CASSPLGLAGAYEQYF
cdr3_nt: TGTGCCAGCTCACCACTGGGACTAGCGGGAGCCTACGAGCAGTACTTC
j_call: TRBJ2-7
v_call: TRBV18
d_call: TRBD2
clone_size: many

cdr3_aa: CASSQSGFWGSLPPGANVLTF
cdr3_nt: TGCGCCAGCAGTCAATCGGGGTTTTGGGGTTCATTGCCCCCTGGGGCCAACGTCCTGACTTTC
j_call: TRBJ2-6
v_call: TRBV23-1
d_call: -
clone_size: many

cdr3_aa: CASSPLQGGTEAFF
cdr3_nt: TGCGCCAGCAGCCCACTACAGGGAGGAACTGAAGCTTTCTTT
j_call: TRBJ1-1
v_call: TRBV5-1
d_call: -
clone_size: many

cdr3_aa: CASTTGTGNQPQHF
cdr3_nt: TGTGCCAGCACCACTGGGACAGGGAATCAGCCCCAGCATTTT
j_call: TRBJ1-5
v_call: TRBV25-1
d_call: TRBD1
clone_size: -

cdr3_aa: CASRLSGLRNEQFF
cdr3_nt: TGTGCCAGCAGGCTATCTGGACTCCGGAATGAGCAGTTCTTC
j_call: TRBJ2-1
v_call: TRBV6-5
d_call: -
clone_size: few

cdr3_aa: CASARAGGLSYNEQFF
cdr3_nt: TGTGCCAGCGCCCGAGCGGGAGGGCTCTCCTACAATGAGCAGTTCTTC
j_call: TRBJ2-1
v_call: TRBV6-4
d_call: TRBD2
clone_size: many

cdr3_aa: CASSKGTSGSFLGGYNEQFF
cdr3_nt: TGTGCCAGTAGTAAGGGGACTAGCGGGAGTTTCTTAGGAGGGTACAATGAGCAGTTCTTC
j_call: TRBJ2-1
v_call: TRBV19
d_call: TRBD2
clone_size: many

cdr3_aa: CASKKGQGTTGELFF
cdr3_nt: TGTGCCAGTAAAAAAGGACAGGGGACTACCGGGGAGCTGTTTTTT
j_call: TRBJ2-2
v_call: TRBV19
d_call: TRBD1
clone_size: few

cdr3_aa: CASSLYLADNEQFF
cdr3_nt: TGTGCCAGCAGCTTATATCTAGCGGACAATGAGCAGTTCTTC
j_call: TRBJ2-1
v_call: TRBV13
d_call: TRBD2
clone_size: medium-sized

cdr3_aa: CSVVGMIRNERFF
cdr3_nt: TGCAGCGTTGTAGGTATGATCCGCAATGAGCGGTTCTTC
j_call: TRBJ2-1
v_call: TRBV29-1
d_call: -
clone_size: -

cdr3_aa: CASSLVGLAGVLPTGSNEQFF
cdr3_nt: TGTGCCAGCAGCTTAGTCGGCCTAGCGGGAGTTCTTCCTACTGGATCCAATGAGCAGTTCTTC
j_call: TRBJ2-1
v_call: TRBV11-2
d_call: TRBD2
clone_size: many

cdr3_aa: CASSEVAGDFSYEQYF
cdr3_nt: TGCGCCAGCAGTGAGGTAGCGGGAGATTTTTCCTACGAGCAGTACTTC
j_call: TRBJ2-7
v_call: TRBV10-1
d_call: TRBD2
clone_size: many

cdr3_aa: CASKQGVRTNTGELFF
cdr3_nt: TGTGCCAGCAAGCAGGGTGTACGTACGAACACCGGGGAGCTGTTTTTT
j_call: TRBJ2-2
v_call: TRBV28
d_call: -
clone_size: many